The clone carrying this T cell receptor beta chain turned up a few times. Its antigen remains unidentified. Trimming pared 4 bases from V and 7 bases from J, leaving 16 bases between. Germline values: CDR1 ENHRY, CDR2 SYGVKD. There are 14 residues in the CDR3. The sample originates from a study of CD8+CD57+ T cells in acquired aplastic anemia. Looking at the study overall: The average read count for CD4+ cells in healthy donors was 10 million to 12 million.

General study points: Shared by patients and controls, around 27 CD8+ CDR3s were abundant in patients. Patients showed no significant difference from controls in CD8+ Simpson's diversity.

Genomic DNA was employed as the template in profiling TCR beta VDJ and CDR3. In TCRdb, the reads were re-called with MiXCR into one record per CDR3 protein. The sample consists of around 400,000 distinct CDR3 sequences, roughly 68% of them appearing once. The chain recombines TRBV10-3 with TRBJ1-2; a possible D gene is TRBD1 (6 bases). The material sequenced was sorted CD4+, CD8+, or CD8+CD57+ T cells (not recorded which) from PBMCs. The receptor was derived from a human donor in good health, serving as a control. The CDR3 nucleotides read TGTGCCATCAGTGGGGCCGGGACAAAGGGTGGCTACACCTTC. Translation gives CAISGAGTKGGYTF.